The sample holds one count of the clone carrying this T cell receptor (beta chain). As yet, its antigen is unknown. The study ran its PCR with 60 Vbeta and 13 Jbeta primers. Only in-frame clones appear in the TCRdb table, and some are missing; sequencing was by immunoSEQ multiplex PCR. The repertoire has 130,000 to 150,000 clones, roughly four fifths of them found once; the top ten carry 3% to 3.5%. This entry is derived from a study of cytomegalovirus exposure and HLA in healthy donors. Points from the study as a whole: The authors listed 150 to 200 TCR beta chains as cytomegalovirus-associated. With DRB1 most and HLA-C fewest, TCR association rates differed between HLA loci in a later analysis.

V lost 4 bases and J lost 4, with 8 bases in between. The germline V gene encodes CDR1 MNHEY and CDR2 SVGAGI. This CDR3 has 12 residues. This TCR came from a male donor in good health and CMV-seronegative. Specimen: PBMCs. The V and J genes are TRBV6-5 and TRBJ2-7, with D uncertain. Written as DNA, the CDR3 is TGTGCCAGCAGTTCCCACGGGTACGAGCAGTACTTC. Protein product: CASSSHGYEQYF.